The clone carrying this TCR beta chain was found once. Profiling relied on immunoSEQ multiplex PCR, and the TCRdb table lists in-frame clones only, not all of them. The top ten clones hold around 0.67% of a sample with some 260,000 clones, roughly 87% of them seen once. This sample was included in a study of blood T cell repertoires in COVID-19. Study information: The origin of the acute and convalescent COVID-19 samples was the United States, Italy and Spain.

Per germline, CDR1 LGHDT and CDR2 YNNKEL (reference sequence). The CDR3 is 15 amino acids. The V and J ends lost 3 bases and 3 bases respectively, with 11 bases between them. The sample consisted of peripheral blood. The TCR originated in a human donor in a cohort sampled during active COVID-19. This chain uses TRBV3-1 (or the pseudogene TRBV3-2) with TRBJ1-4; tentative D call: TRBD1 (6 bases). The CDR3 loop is CASSQQGLANEKLFF. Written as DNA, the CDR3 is TGTGCCAGCAGCCAGCAGGGGTTGGCTAATGAAAAACTGTTTTTT.